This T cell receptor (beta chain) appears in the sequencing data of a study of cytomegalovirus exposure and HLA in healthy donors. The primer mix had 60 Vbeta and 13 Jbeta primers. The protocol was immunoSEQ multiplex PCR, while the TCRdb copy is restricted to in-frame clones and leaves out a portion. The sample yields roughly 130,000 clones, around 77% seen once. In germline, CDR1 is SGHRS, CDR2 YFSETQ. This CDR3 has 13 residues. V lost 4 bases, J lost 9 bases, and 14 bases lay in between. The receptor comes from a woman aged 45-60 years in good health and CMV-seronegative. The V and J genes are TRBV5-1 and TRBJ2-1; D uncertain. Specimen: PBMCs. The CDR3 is CASSIRLESEQFF. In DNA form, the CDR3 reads TGCGCCAGCAGCATACGACTGGAAAGTGAGCAGTTCTTC.